The clone carrying this TCR beta chain was detected only a few times. A J-beta primer mix and a sample-barcoded 5' primer were used in a second PCR of roughly 6 to 12 cycles. From the 5' RACE reads, TCRdb called clonotypes with MiXCR, one entry per CDR3 protein. The sample records approximately 830,000 distinct CDR3 sequences, 62% being singletons. The CDR3 has 13 residues. Germline-derived CDR1 and CDR2 are MGHRA and YSYEKL. The sample is drawn from a study of blood T cells in healthy people across ages. The clonotype originates from a man younger than 45 in good health. The chain combines TRBV4-1 with TRBJ2-7; D is perhaps TRBD1 or TRBD2 (5 bases each). The J call may be wrong; the DNA end is better matched by TRBJ2-5. The sequenced sample consisted of blood. CDR3 loop: CASSQGWGETQYF. Written as DNA, the CDR3 is TGCGCCAGCAGCCAAGGCTGGGGGGAGACCCAGTACTTC.